The 6 T cell receptor beta chains listed next were all sequenced from one sample in a study of T cells in Graves' hyperthyroidism and ophthalmopathy (dated by TCRdb to between 2018 and 2020). Libraries were made using multiplex PCR. The sample was run on an Illumina HiSeq 2000. TCR beta CDR3 regions were amplified from RNA transcripts. For the first round of RT-PCR on the TCR CDR3, the HTBI primer set was used together with the Qiagen OneStep RT-PCR kit. TCRdb trimmed the raw reads at Q25, called clones with MiXCR and kept productive beta chains. Each entry merges the rows of one CDR3 protein and shows their most common DNA and genes. This sample lists around 350,000 distinct CDR3 sequences; approximately 20% were detected once. Around 4% of the sample lies in the top ten. The specimen was blood. These receptors all stem from a woman aged 18-30 years with Graves' hyperthyroidism.

This clonotype was recorded at least ten times. CDR3 residues: CASSLQGSTYEQYF. Written as DNA, the CDR3 is TGTGCCAGCAGTCTGCAGGGATCAACCTACGAGCAGTACTTC. The V gene is TRBV6-5, the J gene TRBJ2-7, with a weak D call TRBD1 (5 bases). From germline, CDR1 is MNHEY and CDR2 SVGAGI. The CDR3 is 14 residues long. Trimming removed 5 bases from V and 2 bases from J, with 13 bases in between.

This clonotype showed up many times. The chain uses TRBV12-3 or TRBV12-4 and TRBJ1-1; 7 nucleotides line up with TRBD1. V lost 8 bases, J lost 11 bases, and 17 bases stayed unmatched. The CDR3 loop spans 14 amino acids. In nucleotides, the CDR3 is TGTGCCAGCCGCTTACGACTCGGGACAGAGGGCGCTTTCTTT. As protein: CASRLRLGTEGAFF.

This clonotype was observed at least ten times. This chain links TRBV7-2 with TRBJ2-5, with D possibly being TRBD2 (5 bases). The germline V gene has CDR1 SGHTA and CDR2 FQGNSA. V lost 5 bases and J lost 2, with 12 bases in between. CDR3 length: 14 amino acids. In DNA, the CDR3 is TGTGCCAGCAGCAGACGGACTTCACAAGAGACCCAGTACTTC. Translation gives CASSRRTSQETQYF.

This clonotype was observed at least ten times. The chain joins TRBV4-2 to TRBJ2-3, with 13 bases identical to TRBD2. From germline, CDR1 is LGHNA and CDR2 YNFKEQ. Germline trimming cut 4 bases from V and 0 bases from J; bases unmatched to any gene: 10. The CDR3 is 19 amino acids. The CDR3 region has the DNA TGTGCCAGCAGCCCACCCCCCGGACTAGCGGGGGTGAGCACAGATACGCAGTATTTT. This translates into CASSPPPGLAGVSTDTQYF.

The V call is TRBV6-1, the J call TRBJ1-2, with a weak D call TRBD1 (6 bases). Germline lookup yields CDR1 MNHNS and CDR2 SASEGT. This CDR3 has 13 residues. Trimming took off 7 bases at V and 4 bases at J, with 13 bases between the two ends. The CDR3 sequence is CASTAQGFYGYTF. The CDR3 coding sequence is TGTGCCAGCACCGCGCAGGGGTTCTATGGCTACACCTTC.

This clonotype was found many times. The V call is TRBV20-1, the J call TRBJ2-4; D is undetermined. The CDR3 extends over 14 amino acids. The V end lost 6 bases, the J end lost 0 bases, and 12 bases lay between the germline ends. Per the germline V gene, CDR1 is DFQATT and CDR2 is SNEGSKA (reference sequence). CDR3 protein: CSATDPVAKNIQYF. For the CDR3, the DNA is TGCAGTGCCACGGACCCTGTAGCCAAAAACATTCAGTACTTC.